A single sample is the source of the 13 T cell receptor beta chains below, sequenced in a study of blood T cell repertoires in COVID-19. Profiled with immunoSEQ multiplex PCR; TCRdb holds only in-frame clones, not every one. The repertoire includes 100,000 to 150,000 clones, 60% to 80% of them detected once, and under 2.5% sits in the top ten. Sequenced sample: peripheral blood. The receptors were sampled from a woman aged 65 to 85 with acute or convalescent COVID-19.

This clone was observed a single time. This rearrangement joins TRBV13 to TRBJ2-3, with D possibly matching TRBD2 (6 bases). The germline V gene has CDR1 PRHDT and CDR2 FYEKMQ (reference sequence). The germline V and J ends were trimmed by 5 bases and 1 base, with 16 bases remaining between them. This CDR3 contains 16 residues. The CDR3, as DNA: TGTGCCAGCAGCCCCCACACGGGAGCGGGCACAGATACGCAGTATTTT. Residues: CASSPHTGAGTDTQYF.

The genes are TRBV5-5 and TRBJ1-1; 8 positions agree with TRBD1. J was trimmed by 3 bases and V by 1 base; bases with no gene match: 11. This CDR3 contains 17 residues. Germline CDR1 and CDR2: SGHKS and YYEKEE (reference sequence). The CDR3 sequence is CASSLLWRTGRDTEAFF. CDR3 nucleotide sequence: TGTGCCAGCAGCTTGTTGTGGAGGACAGGGCGCGACACTGAAGCTTTCTTT.

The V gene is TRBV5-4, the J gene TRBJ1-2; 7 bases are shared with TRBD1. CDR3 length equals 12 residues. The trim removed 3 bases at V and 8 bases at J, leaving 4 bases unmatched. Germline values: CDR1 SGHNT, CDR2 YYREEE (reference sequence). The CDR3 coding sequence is TGTGCCAGCAGCTCGACAGGGAACGGCTACACCTTC. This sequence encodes CASSSTGNGYTF.

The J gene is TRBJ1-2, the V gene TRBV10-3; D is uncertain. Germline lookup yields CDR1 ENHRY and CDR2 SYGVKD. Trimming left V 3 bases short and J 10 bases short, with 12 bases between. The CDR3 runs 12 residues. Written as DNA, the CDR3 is TGTGCCATCAGTGAAGTAGGAGAATCCTACACCTTC. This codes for CAISEVGESYTF.

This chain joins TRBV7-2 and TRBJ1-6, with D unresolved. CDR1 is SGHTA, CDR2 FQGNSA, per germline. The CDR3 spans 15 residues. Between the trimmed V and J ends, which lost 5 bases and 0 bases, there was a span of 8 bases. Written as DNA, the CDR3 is TGTGCCAGCAGCGAAGGGAGCTCCTATAATTCACCCCTCCACTTT. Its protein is CASSEGSSYNSPLHF.

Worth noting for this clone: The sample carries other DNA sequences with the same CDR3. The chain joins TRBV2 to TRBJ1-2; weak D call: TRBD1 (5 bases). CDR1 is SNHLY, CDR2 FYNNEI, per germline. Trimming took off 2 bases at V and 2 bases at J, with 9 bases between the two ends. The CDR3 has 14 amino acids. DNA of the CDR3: TGTGCCAGCAGTGAATCTGGGGGGAACTATGGCTACACCTTC. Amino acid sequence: CASSESGGNYGYTF.

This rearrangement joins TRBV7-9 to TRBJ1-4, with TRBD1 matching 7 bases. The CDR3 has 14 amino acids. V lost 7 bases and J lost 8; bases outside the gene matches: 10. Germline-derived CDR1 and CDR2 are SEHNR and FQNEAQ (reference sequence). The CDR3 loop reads CASTRTGRDEKLFF. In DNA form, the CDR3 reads TGTGCCAGCACCCGGACAGGCCGGGACGAAAAACTGTTTTTT.

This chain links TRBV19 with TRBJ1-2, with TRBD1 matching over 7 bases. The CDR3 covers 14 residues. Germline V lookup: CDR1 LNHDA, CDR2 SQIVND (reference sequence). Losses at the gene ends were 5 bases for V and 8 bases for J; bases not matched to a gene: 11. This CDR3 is CASSSRTGWRGYTF. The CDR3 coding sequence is TGTGCCAGTAGTTCGCGGACAGGTTGGAGGGGCTACACCTTC.

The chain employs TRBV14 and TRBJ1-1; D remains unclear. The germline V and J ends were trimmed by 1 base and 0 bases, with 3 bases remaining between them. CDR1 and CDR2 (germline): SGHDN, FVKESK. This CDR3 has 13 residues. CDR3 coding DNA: TGTGCCAGCAGCCAAGCATTGAACACTGAAGCTTTCTTT. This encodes CASSQALNTEAFF.

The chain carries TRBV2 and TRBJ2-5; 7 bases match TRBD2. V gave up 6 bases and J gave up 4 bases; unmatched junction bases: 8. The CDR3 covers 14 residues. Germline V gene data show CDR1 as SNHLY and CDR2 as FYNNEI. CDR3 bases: TGTGCCAGCAGGCGGGACTACCTTCCAGAGACCCAGTACTTC. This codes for CASRRDYLPETQYF. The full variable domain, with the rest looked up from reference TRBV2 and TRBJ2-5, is EPEVTQTPSHQVTQMGQEVILRCVPISNHLYFYWYRQILGQKVEFLVSFYNNEISEKSEIFDDQFSVERPDGSNFTLKIRSTKLEDSAMYFCASRRDYLPETQYFGPGTRLLVL.

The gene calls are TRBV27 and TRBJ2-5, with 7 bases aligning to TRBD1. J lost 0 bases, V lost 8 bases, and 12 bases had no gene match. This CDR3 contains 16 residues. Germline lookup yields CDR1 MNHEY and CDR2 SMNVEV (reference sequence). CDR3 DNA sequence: TGTGCCAGCCCCCTGTGCCAGACAGGGTACCAAGAGACCCAGTACTTC. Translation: CASPLCQTGYQETQYF.

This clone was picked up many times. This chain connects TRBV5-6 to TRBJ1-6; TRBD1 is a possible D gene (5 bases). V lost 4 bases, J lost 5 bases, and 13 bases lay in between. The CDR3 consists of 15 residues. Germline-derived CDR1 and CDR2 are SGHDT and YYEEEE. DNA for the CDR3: TGTGCCAGCAGCCCGGGCCAGGGTGATAATTCACCCCTCCACTTT. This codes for CASSPGQGDNSPLHF. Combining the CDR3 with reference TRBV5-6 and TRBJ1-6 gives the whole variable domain DAGVTQSPTHLIKTRGQQVTLRCSPKSGHDTVSWYQQALGQGPQFIFQYYEEEERQRGNFPDRFSGHQFPNYSSELNVNALLLGDSALYLCASSPGQGDNSPLHFGNGTRLTVT.

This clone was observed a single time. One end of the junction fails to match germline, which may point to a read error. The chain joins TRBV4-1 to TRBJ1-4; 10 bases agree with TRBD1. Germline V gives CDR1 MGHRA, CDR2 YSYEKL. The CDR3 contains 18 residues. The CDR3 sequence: CATSHDRGRLSTNEKLFF. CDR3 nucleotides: TGCGCCACCAGCCACGACAGGGGGCGCTTATCAACTAATGAAAAACTGTTTTTT.